This T cell receptor (beta chain) was sequenced for a study of regulatory T cells. All CD3G-deficient patients showed autoimmunity, more severe in two. Patients, 2 to 39 years old, had expanded memory T-cell proportions. CD4+ cells were sorted into CD25-high CD127-low regulatory cells and CD25-low CD127-high conventional cells. Primers: 52 TRBV forward and 13 TRBJ reverse. Using immunoSEQ multiplex PCR, the repertoire was profiled, and TCRdb retains in-frame clones only, with some absent. The sample yields approximately 31,000 clones, approximately 93% seen once. Study-level points and caveats: Skewed V and J usage and few unique V-J pairs marked patient repertoires, most in Tregs. Hydrophobic residues at CDR3 positions 6 and 7 were enriched in conventional CD4+ T cells of CD3G-deficient patients.

V gave up 1 base and J gave up 6 bases, with 10 bases separating them. This CDR3 spans 13 amino acids. Germline CDR1 SGHVS, CDR2 FQNEAQ. As concerns this clone: Its antigen is unknown.

This receptor was taken from a child younger than 10 with CD3G deficiency. The chain employs TRBV7-8 and TRBJ2-7; possibly TRBD2 for D (5 bases). Material for sequencing was conventional CD4+ T cells sorted from blood. DNA of the CDR3: TGTGCCAGCAGCTTAGTTCGGGGTGGCGAGCAGTACTTC. This codes for CASSLVRGGEQYF.